This T cell receptor beta chain was captured in a study of CD8 T cells in ankylosing spondylitis. This clonotype was seen a few times. Its antigen is undetermined. The study's findings and limits: Disease-linked clones had a CD8+ phenotype and relatively low frequency in peripheral blood. What appeared characteristic of ankylosing spondylitis blood was a TCR beta motif of 7 or 8 highly homologous variants.

One entry per CDR3 protein, called by TCRdb with MiXCR from the 5' RACE reads. The table has about 540,000 distinct CDR3 sequences, over 9.5% seen once. The trim removed 6 bases at V and 8 bases at J, leaving 9 bases unmatched. Germline assignment: CDR1 DFQATT and CDR2 SNEGSKA (reference sequence). The CDR3 sequence is 13 residues long. The sequence was collected from a male donor with ankylosing spondylitis. The genes are TRBV20-1 and TRBJ2-1, with 8 nucleotides matching TRBD1. Specimen: blood, either unsorted or a sorted T cell fraction (not recorded which). CDR3 in DNA: TGCAGTGCGGGGGGACAGGATGGCTATGAGCAGTTCTTC. Its protein is CSAGGQDGYEQFF.